This T cell receptor beta chain was profiled in a study of beta chain features in type 1 diabetes. V lost 6 bases and J 5 bases, leaving 6 bases between the germline ends. Germline CDR1 is SGHDN and CDR2 is FVKESK. There are 11 residues in the CDR3. Sorting produced populations that all topped 95% purity. Every isolated RNA sample was fully reverse transcribed, so sequencing captured expressed TCRB transcripts. The table came from immunoSEQ multiplex PCR; TCRdb's copy has only in-frame clones and leaves some out. The sample shows 100,000 to 150,000 clones, approximately 15% of them seen only once. This clone was picked up many times. Its antigen is undetermined. The study's findings and limits: Moderately but significantly shorter TCRB CDR3s were found in Type 1 diabetes patients in all four CD4+ subsets.

Input material: central memory CD4+ T cells from blood. This chain uses TRBV14 with TRBJ2-3; D not certain. The TCR sequence derives from a young man with type 1 diabetes. The CDR3, as DNA: TGTGCCAGCAGTAAAGGAGATACGCAGTATTTT. As protein: CASSKGDTQYF.